What follows is one TCR beta chain and its context. The antigen is not known. One entry per CDR3 protein, called by TCRdb with MiXCR from the RT-PCR reads. Of 550,000 to 800,000 distinct CDR3 sequences in the sample, roughly 13% were seen once. This sample was taken from a study of response to subunit inactivated influenza vaccine. General study results and limits: The study's authors posited that every seasonal influenza vaccination enlists few new T cells.

The sequencing used PBMCs from blood, collected 14 days before vaccination. The sequence came from a man in his fifties or sixties who received an inactivated influenza vaccine.

Here the CDR3 reads CAISEGPADEKLFF. As DNA, the CDR3 is TGTGCCATCAGTGAGGGCCCGGCTGATGAAAAACTGTTTTTT. The rearrangement links TRBV10-3 to TRBJ1-4; D not certain. Trimming removed 2 bases at V and 6 bases at J, with 10 bases between. The V gene's germline CDR1 is ENHRY and CDR2 SYGVKD. The CDR3 consists of 14 residues.